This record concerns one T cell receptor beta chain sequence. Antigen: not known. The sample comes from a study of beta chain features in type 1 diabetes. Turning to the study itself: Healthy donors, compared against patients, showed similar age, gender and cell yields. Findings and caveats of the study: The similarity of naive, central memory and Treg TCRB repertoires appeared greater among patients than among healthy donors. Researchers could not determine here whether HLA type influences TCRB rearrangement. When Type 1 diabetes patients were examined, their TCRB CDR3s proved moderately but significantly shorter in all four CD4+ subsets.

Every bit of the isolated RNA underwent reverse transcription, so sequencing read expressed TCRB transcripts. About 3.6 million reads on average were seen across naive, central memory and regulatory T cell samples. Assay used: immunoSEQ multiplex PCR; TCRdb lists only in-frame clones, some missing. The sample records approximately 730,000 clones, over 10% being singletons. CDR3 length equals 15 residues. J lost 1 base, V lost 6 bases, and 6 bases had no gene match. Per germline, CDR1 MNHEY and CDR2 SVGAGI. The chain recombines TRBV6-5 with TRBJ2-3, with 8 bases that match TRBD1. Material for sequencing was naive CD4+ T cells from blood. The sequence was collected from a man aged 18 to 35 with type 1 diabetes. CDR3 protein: CASSRLGQGTDTQYF. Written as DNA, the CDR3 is TGTGCCAGCAGCCGACTGGGACAGGGCACAGATACGCAGTATTTT.